The rows below give T cell receptor beta chains drawn from one sample of a study of monozygotic twins with inflammatory bowel disease. Using the 5' RACE reads, TCRdb records one entry per CDR3 protein without DNA. This sample contains around 150,000 distinct CDR3 sequences. Source material: blood. These TCRs come from a human donor with ulcerative colitis or Crohn's disease, or a healthy co-twin of an affected twin (not recorded which). Both conserved end residues are part of each CDR3.

TRBJ2-2 TRBV20-1 CSAPDRGTNTGELFF
TRBJ2-5 TRBV29-1 CSVERQGTETQYF
TRBJ2-1 TRBV27 CASSLGPSPSYNEQFF
TRBJ2-1 TRBV19 CASSIALAPQFF
TRBJ2-5 TRBV20-1 CSARDRVGRETQYF
TRBJ2-1 TRBV11-3 CASSPRQGAHNEQFF
TRBJ2-1 TRBV15 CATTQGSYNEQFF
TRBJ2-6 TRBV7-9 CAGTDLSGANVLTF
TRBJ2-7 TRBV6-2/TRBV6-3 CASALAGVSYEQYF
TRBJ2-6 TRBV14 CASSYISEANVLTF
TRBJ2-7 TRBV29-1 CSVVWTGFYEQYF
TRBJ1-5 TRBV7-9 CASSHDRGDSNQPQHF
TRBJ2-2 TRBV6-5 CASSSALGQPANTGELFF
TRBJ2-2 TRBV6-2/TRBV6-3 CASDSPPTGELFF
TRBJ2-1 TRBV10-3 CAISGSSGGWSNEQFF
TRBJ1-2 TRBV10-3 CAITRPGNYGYTF
TRBJ2-1 TRBV24-1 CATSDSRTSGRWNEQFF
TRBJ1-5 TRBV5-1 CASSLAGGTGQPQHF
TRBJ2-1 TRBV21-1 CASSDIRLEQFF
TRBJ2-2 TRBV5-1 CASTRGMDTGELFF
TRBJ2-4 TRBV2 CASSPGLAGNMQYF
TRBJ2-3 TRBV28 CASRSRQSSSTDTQYF
TRBJ2-1 TRBV24-1 CATSDHRDSTEQFF
TRBJ2-3 TRBV7-6 CASSPKGWEQYF
TRBJ1-1 TRBV18 CASSLLTNMNTEAFF
TRBJ1-3 TRBV7-9 CASSRPRAGNTIYF